Below are 5 T cell receptor beta chains sequenced from a single sample in a study of tumor-infiltrating lymphocytes in primary liver carcinoma. Priming with a constant-region primer yielded TCR beta cDNA from 450 to 550 ng total RNA. Three nested multiplex PCR rounds of slightly modified ARM-PCR generated TCR beta libraries. A C-beta reverse primer and TRBV1-TRBV30 forward primers served in each of the first two PCR rounds, at ten to eleven cycles apiece. TCRdb used MiXCR to reprocess the multiplex PCR reads, holding one entry per CDR3 protein. The sample lists some 51,000 distinct CDR3 sequences; 70% to 85% were seen once. Between roughly 20 and 33 mg of unsorted bulk tissue served as the source from which RNA and DNA were co-extracted. Source material: liver tumor tissue from sampling region 3. Subset specified: tumor region T3, left-lateral pole. These receptors were obtained from a man in his forties or fifties with primary liver carcinoma and hepatitis B virus infection.

Concerning this clonotype: As the CDR3 is not closed by the conserved phenylalanine or tryptophan, this likely results from a read error. The J gene is TRBJ1-5, the V gene TRBV4-2, with D maybe TRBD1 (5 bases). Trimming cost V 9 bases and J 1 base, with 16 bases left between them. The CDR3 loop spans 15 amino acids. Germline CDR1 reads LGHNA; CDR2 reads YNFKEQ. For the CDR3, the DNA is TGTGCCAGTAACCAAAATTGGGGGAGCAATCAGCCCCAGCATCCT. The encoded protein is CASNQNWGSNQPQHP.

For this clonotype: This likely comes from a read error, as the CDR3 has no conserved phenylalanine or tryptophan at its end. J is TRBJ2-3 and V is TRBV11-2, with D tentatively TRBD2 (6 bases). The germline gives CDR1 SGHAT, CDR2 FQNNGV. V lost 5 bases and J 0 bases, leaving 15 bases between the germline ends. The CDR3 runs to 16 residues. The CDR3: CASSPPTRSSTDTQYY. The CDR3 DNA is TGTGCCAGCAGCCCCCCGACTAGGAGCAGCACAGATACGCAGTATTAT.

The chain joins TRBV29-1 to TRBJ2-5, with D maybe TRBD2 (5 bases). CDR1 is SQVTM and CDR2 is ANQGSEA in the germline V gene. Trimming took off 2 bases at V and 5 bases at J, with 18 bases between the two ends. This CDR3 has 15 residues. The CDR3 sequence is CSVESAAGRSETQYF. CDR3 DNA: TGCAGCGTTGAATCCGCGGCGGGTAGATCGGAGACCCAGTACTTC.

Concerning this clonotype: At one end the junction does not follow the germline gene, possibly because of a read error. In DNA form, the CDR3 reads TGCGCTAGCAGCCAAGAGGGGCGGGCCTACGTGCAGTACTTC. Translated, it gives CASSQEGRAYVQYF. This chain connects TRBV4-1 to TRBJ2-7; D may correspond to TRBD1 or TRBD2 (5 bases each). The V gene's germline CDR1 is MGHRA and CDR2 YSYEKL. The CDR3 consists of 14 residues.

This clonotype has a count of ten or more. V is TRBV5-6 and J is TRBJ2-1; either TRBD1 or TRBD2 may fit D (5 bases each). V lost 0 bases and J 4 bases, leaving 11 bases between the germline ends. CDR1 is SGHDT and CDR2 is YYEEEE in the germline V gene. The CDR3 extends over 15 amino acids. CDR3 in DNA: TGTGCCAGCAGCTTGGGGGACCGGGCTTACAATGAGCAGTTCTTC. This sequence encodes CASSLGDRAYNEQFF.